This entry concerns a single TCR beta chain. Antigen: not known. TCRdb keeps only in-frame clones here, not all; method: immunoSEQ multiplex PCR. Of some 68,000 clones listed, roughly 93% are singletons. The data stem from a study of stem cell transplantation in POMP-related autoinflammatory disease. Study-wide context: Impaired MHC class I-dependent CD8+ differentiation was hypothesized from defective thymoproteasomes.

In germline, CDR1 is SGHRS, CDR2 YFSETQ. V shed 0 bases and J shed 6 bases, with 9 bases lying between them. The CDR3 runs 13 residues. Study-level points and caveats: In patients with PRAID, every analyzed T-cell subset tended to show lower diversity and higher clonality.

The material sequenced was CD4+ T cells from PBMCs, taken after stem cell transplantation. V is TRBV5-1 and J is TRBJ2-5; D remains unclear. The sequence was collected from a human patient with POMP-related autoinflammation and immune dysregulation (PRAID). A subset of T cells may come from the graft donor. In nucleotides, the CDR3 is TGCGCCAGCAGCTTGGTAGTGGAACAGACCCAGTACTTC. It specifies CASSLVVEQTQYF.